The clone carrying this TCR beta chain has a count of ten or more. Its antigen is as yet unknown. This CDR3 spans 14 amino acids. Germline loops: CDR1 SGHRS, CDR2 YFSETQ. V lost 4 bases and J lost 5, with 12 bases in between. The record originates from a study of early T cells in non-severe SARS-CoV-2 infection. Whole-study findings and limits: Matches to VDJdb favored anti-spike CD8 responses and missed private and CD4 specificities.

Unique molecular identifiers were attached to individual cDNA molecules. TCRdb redid the calling of the 5' RACE reads with MiXCR, one entry per CDR3 protein. Of some 26,000 distinct CDR3 sequences listed, more than 4.5% were seen once; the top ten hold about 6.9%. This clonotype was obtained from an adult who was a healthcare worker with PCR-confirmed SARS-CoV-2 infection or an uninfected control (not recorded which). Sequencing used whole blood. The chain carries TRBV5-1 and TRBJ1-4; tentatively, D is TRBD1 (6 bases). The chain's CDR3 is CASSQDSQNEKLFF. CDR3 nucleotides: TGCGCCAGCAGCCAGGACAGCCAAAATGAAAAACTGTTTTTT.